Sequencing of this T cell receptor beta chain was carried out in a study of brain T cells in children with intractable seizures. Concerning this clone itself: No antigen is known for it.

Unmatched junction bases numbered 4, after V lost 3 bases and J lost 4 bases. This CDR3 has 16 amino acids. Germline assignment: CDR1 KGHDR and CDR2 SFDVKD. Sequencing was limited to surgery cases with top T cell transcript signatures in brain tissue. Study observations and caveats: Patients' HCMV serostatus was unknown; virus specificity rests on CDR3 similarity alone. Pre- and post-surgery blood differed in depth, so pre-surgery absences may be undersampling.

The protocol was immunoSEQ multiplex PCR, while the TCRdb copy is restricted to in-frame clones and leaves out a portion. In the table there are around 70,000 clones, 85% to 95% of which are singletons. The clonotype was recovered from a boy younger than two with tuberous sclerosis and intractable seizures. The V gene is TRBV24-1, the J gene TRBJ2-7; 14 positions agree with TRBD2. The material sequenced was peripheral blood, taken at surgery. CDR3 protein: CATSDTGTSGRYEQYF. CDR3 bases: TGTGCCACCAGTGATACTGGGACTAGCGGGAGATACGAGCAGTACTTC.